This T cell receptor (beta chain) came from a study of identical twins. Regarding the study as a whole: Out-of-frame alpha sequences that twins shared showed excess low generation probability. Analyses of zero insertions could be partly confounded by invariant MAIT and iNKT cells. Cord blood beta clonotypes present at high abundance carried fewer insertions; no such pattern appeared in memory repertoires.

All of the donors were Caucasians in good health. This clonotype showed up just a few times. The antigen remains unidentified. TCRdb re-called the 5' RACE reads through MiXCR, storing one row per CDR3 protein. Of 350,000 to 600,000 distinct CDR3 sequences in the sample, approximately 14% were seen once. The V end was cut by 4 bases, the J end by 4 bases, with 13 bases between. CDR3 length equals 14 residues. Germline assignment: CDR1 SGHTA and CDR2 FQGTGA. These data are also associated with another study on yellow fever vaccine responses in identical twins.

The clonotype originates from a woman under 30 in good health. This rearrangement joins TRBV7-3 to TRBJ2-5; D is perhaps TRBD1 or TRBD2 (7 bases each). The specimen was CD4+ T cells sorted from blood. CDR3 protein: CASSSTGRGETQYF. The DNA of the CDR3 is TGTGCCAGCAGCTCGACAGGGAGGGGAGAGACCCAGTACTTC.